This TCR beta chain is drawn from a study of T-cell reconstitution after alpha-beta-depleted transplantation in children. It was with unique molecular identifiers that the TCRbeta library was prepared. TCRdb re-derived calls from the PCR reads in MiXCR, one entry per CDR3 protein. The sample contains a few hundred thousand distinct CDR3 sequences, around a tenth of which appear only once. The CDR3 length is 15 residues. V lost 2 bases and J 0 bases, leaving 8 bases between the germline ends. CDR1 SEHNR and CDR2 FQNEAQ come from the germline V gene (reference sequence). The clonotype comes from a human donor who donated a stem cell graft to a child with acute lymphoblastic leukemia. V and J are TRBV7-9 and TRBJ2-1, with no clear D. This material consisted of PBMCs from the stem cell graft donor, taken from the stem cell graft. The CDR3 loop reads CASSLTISSYNEQFF. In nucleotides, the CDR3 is TGTGCCAGCAGCTTAACGATTAGCTCCTACAATGAGCAGTTCTTC.